This entry is about one TCR beta chain. The record originates from a study of blood T cell repertoires in COVID-19. Study-wide background: The cDNA or gDNA used as material had been derived from T cells, B-cell-depleted T cells, or PBMCs.

Under the authors' procedure: Amplification from reference gene primers served as the basis for estimated nucleated cell counts. TCRdb's copy holds only in-frame clones and misses some; the assay was immunoSEQ multiplex PCR. Clone size and the V and J calls come from that table; the DNA yielded D and trimming. The profile shows 170,000 or so clones, 75% to 85% of them singletons. Sequenced input: peripheral blood. This clonotype originated in a human donor in a cohort sampled during active COVID-19.

The CDR3 protein is CATSDFAGDGNTIYF. The CDR3 DNA reads TGTGCCACCAGTGATTTTGCGGGGGACGGAAACACCATATATTTT. J is TRBJ1-3 and V is TRBV24-1; D perhaps matches TRBD1 (5 bases). Germline V gives CDR1 KGHDR, CDR2 SFDVKD. This CDR3 is built from 15 residues. V was shortened by 1 base and J by 4 bases, with 10 bases between the two germline ends.